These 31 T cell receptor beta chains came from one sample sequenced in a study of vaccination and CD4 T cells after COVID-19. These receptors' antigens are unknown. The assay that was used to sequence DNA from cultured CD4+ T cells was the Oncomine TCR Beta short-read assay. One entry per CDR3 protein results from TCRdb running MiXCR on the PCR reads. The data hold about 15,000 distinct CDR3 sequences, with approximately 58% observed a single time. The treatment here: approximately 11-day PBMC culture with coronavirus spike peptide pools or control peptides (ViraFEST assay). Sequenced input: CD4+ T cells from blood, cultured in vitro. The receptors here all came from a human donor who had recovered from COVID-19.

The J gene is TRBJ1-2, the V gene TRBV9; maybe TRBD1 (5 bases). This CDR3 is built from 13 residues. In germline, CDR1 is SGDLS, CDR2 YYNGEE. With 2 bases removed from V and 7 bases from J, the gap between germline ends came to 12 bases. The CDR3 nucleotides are TGTGCCAGCAGCGTCGGAGGGGAGGGTGGCTACACCTTC. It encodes CASSVGGEGGYTF. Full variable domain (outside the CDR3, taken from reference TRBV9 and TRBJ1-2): DSGVTQTPKHLITATGQRVTLRCSPRSGDLSVYWYQQSLDQGLQFLIQYYNGEERAKGNILERFSAQQFPDLHSELNLSSLELGDSALYFCASSVGGEGGYTFGSGTRLTVV.

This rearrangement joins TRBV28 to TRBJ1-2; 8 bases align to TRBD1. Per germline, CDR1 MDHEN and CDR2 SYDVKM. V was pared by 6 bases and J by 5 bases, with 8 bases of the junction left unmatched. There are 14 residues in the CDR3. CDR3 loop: CASSLGQGRYGYTF. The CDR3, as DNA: TGTGCCAGCAGCCTAGGACAGGGAAGGTATGGCTACACCTTC.

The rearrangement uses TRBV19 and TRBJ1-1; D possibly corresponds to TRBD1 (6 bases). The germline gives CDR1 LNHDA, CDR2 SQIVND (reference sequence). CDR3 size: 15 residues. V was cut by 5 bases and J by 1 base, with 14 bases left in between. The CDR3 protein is CASSRRGSGNTEAFF. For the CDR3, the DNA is TGTGCCAGTAGTCGTAGGGGGTCGGGGAACACTGAAGCTTTCTTT.

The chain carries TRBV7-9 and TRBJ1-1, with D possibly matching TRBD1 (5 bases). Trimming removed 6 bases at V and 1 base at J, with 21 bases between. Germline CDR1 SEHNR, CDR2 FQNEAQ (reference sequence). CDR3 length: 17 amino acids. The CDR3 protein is CASSPRRTPEWNTEAFF. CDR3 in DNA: TGTGCCAGCAGTCCCAGAAGGACACCTGAATGGAACACTGAAGCTTTCTTT.

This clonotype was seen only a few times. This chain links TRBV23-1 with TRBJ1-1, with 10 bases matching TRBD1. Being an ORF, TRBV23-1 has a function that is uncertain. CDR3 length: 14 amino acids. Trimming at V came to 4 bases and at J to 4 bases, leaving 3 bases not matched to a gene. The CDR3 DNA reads TGCGCCAGCAGTCGGACAGGGGGAGGCACTGAAGCTTTCTTT. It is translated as CASSRTGGGTEAFF.

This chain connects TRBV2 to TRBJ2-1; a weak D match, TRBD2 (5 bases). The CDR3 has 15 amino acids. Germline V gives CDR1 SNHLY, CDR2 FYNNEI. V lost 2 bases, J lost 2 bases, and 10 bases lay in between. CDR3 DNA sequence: TGTGCCAGCAGTGAAAGCGGAAGGGCCTACAATGAGCAGTTCTTC. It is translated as CASSESGRAYNEQFF.

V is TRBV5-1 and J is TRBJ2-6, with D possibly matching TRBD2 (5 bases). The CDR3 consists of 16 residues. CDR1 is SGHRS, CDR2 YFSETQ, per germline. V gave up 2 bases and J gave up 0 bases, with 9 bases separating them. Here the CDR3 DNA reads TGCGCCAGCAGCTTAGGACTTAGCTCTGGGGCCAACGTCCTGACTTTC. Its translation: CASSLGLSSGANVLTF.

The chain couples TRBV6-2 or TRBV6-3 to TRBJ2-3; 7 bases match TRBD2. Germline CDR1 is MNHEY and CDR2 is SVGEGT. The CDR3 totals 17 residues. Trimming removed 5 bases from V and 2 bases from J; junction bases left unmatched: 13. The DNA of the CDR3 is TGTGCCAGCAGTGCCCCCCGGGGCGGGGGACTCACAGATACGCAGTATTTT. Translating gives CASSAPRGGGLTDTQYF.

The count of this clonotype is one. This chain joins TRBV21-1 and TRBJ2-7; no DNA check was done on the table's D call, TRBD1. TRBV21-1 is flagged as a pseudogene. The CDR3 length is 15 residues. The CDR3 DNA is TGTGCCAGCAGTGAAACCGGGACAGAGTCCTACGAGCAGTACTTC. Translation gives CASSETGTESYEQYF.

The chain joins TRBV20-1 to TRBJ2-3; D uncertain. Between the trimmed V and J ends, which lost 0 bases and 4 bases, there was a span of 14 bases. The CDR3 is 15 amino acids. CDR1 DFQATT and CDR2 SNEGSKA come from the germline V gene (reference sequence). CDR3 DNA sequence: TGCAGTGCTAGAGATTGGAGAGGAGTAGCAGATACGCAGTATTTT. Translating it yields CSARDWRGVADTQYF.

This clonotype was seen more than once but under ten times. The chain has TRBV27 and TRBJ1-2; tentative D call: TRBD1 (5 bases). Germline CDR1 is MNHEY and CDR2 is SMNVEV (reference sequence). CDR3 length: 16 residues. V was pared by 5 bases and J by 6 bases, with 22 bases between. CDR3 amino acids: CASSPRLTWGFNGYTF. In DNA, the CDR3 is TGTGCCAGCAGTCCACGTCTAACTTGGGGGTTCAATGGCTACACCTTC.

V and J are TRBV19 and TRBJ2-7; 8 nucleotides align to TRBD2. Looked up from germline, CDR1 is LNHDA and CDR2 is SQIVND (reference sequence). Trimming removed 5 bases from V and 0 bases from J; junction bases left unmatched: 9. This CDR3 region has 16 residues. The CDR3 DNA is TGTGCCAGTAGTGCCCGGGGGGGAGGAGGCTCCTACGAGCAGTACTTC. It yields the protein CASSARGGGGSYEQYF.

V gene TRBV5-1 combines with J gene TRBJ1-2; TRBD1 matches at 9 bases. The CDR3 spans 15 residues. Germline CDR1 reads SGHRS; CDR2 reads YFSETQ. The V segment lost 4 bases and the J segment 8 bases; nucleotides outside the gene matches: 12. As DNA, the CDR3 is TGCGCCAGCAGCGAACCGGGACAGGGTGCGGGAGGCTACACCTTC. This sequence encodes CASSEPGQGAGGYTF.

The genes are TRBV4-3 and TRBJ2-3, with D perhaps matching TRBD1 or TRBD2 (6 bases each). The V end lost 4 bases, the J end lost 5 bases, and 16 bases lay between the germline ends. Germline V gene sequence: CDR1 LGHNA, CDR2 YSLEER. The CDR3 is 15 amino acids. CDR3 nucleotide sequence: TGCGCCAGCAGCCTCATCGAGGGGGGCCGAGATACGCAGTATTTT. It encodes CASSLIEGGRDTQYF.

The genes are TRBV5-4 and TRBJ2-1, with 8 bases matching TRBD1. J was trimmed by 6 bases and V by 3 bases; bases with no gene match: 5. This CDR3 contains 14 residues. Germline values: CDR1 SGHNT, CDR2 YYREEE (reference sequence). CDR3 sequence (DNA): TGTGCCAGCAGCTCCGGACAGGGAGGCAATGAGCAGTTCTTC. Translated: CASSSGQGGNEQFF.

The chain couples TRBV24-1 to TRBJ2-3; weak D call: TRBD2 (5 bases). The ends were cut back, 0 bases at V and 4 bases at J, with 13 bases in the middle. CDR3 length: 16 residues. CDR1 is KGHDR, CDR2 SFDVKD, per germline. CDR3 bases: TGTGCCACCAGTGATTTGGACTCCCCCGGGGCAGATACGCAGTATTTT. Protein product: CATSDLDSPGADTQYF.

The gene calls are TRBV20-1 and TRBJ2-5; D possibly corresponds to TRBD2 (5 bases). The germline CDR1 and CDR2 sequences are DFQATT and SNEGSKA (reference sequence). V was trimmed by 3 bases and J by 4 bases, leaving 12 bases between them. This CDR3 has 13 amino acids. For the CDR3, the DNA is TGCAGTGCTAGTTGGCGGCGGGCAGAGACCCAGTACTTC. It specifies CSASWRRAETQYF.

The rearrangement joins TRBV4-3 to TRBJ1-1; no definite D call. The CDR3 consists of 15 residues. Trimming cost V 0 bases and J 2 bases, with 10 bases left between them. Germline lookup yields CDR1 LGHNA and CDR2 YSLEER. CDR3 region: CASSQELRLNTEAFF. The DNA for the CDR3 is TGCGCCAGCAGCCAAGAACTCCGCCTCAACACTGAAGCTTTCTTT.

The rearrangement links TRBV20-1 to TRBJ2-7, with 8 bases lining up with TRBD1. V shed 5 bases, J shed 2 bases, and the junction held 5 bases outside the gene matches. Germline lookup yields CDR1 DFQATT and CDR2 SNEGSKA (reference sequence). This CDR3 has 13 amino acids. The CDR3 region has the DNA TGCAGTGCTGGACAGGGTTCTACCTACGAGCAGTACTTC. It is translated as CSAGQGSTYEQYF.

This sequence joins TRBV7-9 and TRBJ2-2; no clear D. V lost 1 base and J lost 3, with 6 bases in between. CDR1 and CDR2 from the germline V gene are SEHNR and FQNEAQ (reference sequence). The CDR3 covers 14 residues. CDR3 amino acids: CASSLGVDTGELFF. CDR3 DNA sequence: TGTGCCAGCAGCTTAGGGGTGGACACCGGGGAGCTGTTTTTT.

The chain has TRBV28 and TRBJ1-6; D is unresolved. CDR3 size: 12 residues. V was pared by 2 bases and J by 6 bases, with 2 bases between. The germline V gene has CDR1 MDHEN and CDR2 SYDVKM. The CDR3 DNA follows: TGTGCCAGCAGTTTACTTAATTCACCCCTCCACTTT. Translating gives CASSLLNSPLHF.

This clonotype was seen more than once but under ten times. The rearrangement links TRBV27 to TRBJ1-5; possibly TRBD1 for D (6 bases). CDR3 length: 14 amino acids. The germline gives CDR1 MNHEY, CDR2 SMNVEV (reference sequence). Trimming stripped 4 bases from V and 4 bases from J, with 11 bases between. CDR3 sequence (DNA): TGTGCCAGCAGTTCACAGGGTAGAAATCAGCCCCAGCATTTT. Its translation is CASSSQGRNQPQHF.

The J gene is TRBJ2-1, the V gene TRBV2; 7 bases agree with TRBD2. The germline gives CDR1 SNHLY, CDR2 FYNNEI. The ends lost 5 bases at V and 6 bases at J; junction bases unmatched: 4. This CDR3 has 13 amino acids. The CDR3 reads CASSRGGSNEQFF. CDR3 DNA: TGTGCCAGCAGTAGGGGAGGGAGCAATGAGCAGTTCTTC.

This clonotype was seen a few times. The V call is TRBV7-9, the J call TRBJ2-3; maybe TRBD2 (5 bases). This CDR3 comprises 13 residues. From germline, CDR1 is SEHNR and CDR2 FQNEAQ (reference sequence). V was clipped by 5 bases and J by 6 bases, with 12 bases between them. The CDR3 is CASSPNGMDTQYF. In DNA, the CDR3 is TGTGCCAGCAGCCCGAACGGGATGGATACGCAGTATTTT.

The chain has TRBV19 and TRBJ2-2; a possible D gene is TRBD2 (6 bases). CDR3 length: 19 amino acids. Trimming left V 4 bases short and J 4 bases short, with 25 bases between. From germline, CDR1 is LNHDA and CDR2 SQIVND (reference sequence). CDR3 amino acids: CASSRKSGGSELGTGELFF. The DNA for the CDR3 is TGTGCCAGTAGTAGGAAGTCTGGGGGGTCGGAGTTGGGCACCGGGGAGCTGTTTTTT. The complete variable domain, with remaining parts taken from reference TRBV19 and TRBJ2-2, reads DGGITQSPKYLFRKEGQNVTLSCEQNLNHDAMYWYRQDPGQGLRLIYYSQIVNDFQKGDIAEGYSVSREKKESFPLTVTSAQKNPTAFYLCASSRKSGGSELGTGELFFGEGSRLTVL.

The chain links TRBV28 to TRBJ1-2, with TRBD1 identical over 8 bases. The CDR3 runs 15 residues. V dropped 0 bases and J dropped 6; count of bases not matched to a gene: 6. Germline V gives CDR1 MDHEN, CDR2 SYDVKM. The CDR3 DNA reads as TGTGCCAGCAGTTTATGGCACCCAGGGGGCAATGGCTACACCTTC. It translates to CASSLWHPGGNGYTF.

The CDR3 coding sequence is TGCAGTGCTAGAGATCGACTAGCGGGGGGCCAGCTCGAGACCCAGTACTTC. Protein sequence: CSARDRLAGGQLETQYF. The V gene is TRBV20-1, the J gene TRBJ2-5; 13 bases map to TRBD2. The CDR3 contains 17 residues. The V and J ends lost 0 bases and 5 bases, in that order; junction bases with no gene match: 9. Germline CDR1 DFQATT, CDR2 SNEGSKA (reference sequence).

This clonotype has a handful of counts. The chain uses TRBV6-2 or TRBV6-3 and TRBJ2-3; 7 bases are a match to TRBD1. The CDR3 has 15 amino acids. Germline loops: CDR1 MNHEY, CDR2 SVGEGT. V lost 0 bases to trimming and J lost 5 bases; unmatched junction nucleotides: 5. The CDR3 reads CASSYSDRVRDTQYF. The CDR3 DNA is TGTGCCAGCAGTTACTCTGACAGGGTGAGAGATACGCAGTATTTT.

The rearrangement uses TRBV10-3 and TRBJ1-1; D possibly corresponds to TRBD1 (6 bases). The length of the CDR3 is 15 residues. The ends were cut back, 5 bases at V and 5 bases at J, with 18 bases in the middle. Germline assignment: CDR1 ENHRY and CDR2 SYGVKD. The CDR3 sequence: CAISQTTTGFTEAFF. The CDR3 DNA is TGTGCCATCAGTCAAACCACAACAGGGTTTACTGAAGCTTTCTTT.

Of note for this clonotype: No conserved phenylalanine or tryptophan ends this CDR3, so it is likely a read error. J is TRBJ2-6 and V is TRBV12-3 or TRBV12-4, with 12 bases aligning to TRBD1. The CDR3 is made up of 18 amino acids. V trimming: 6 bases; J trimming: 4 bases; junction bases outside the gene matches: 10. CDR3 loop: CASSPRGQGASGANVLTL. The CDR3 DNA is TGTGCCAGCAGCCCTAGGGGACAGGGGGCTTCAGGGGCCAACGTCCTGACTCTC.

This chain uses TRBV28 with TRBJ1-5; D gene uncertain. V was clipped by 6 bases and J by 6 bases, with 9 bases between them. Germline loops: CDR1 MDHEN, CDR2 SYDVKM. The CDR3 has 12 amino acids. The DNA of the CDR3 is TGTGCCAGCAGCAACGACGGTCAGCCCCAGCATTTT. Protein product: CASSNDGQPQHF.